These 29 T cell receptor beta chains originate from one sample sequenced in a study of neurological immune-mediated disorders. TCRdb called the 5' RACE reads again in MiXCR, with one record for every CDR3 protein. Of 20,000 to 30,000 distinct CDR3 sequences in the sample, under 15% were seen once. What was sequenced was PBMCs. These receptors were obtained from a woman aged 40-49 years with HTLV-1-associated myelopathy (HAM/TSP).

This clonotype was counted at least ten times. The V call is TRBV5-1, the J call TRBJ1-2, with D unclear. V lost 1 base to trimming and J lost 6 bases, with 19 bases between them. Per the germline V gene, CDR1 is SGHRS and CDR2 is YFSETQ. The CDR3 has 16 residues. The chain's CDR3 is CASSLQVSGWKNGYTF. For the CDR3, the DNA is TGCGCCAGCAGCTTGCAGGTGTCGGGGTGGAAGAATGGCTACACCTTC.

The sample holds many counts of this clonotype. The genes are TRBV6-6 and TRBJ2-5, with D uncertain. V lost 2 bases, J lost 7 bases, and 20 bases lay in between. Looked up from germline, CDR1 is MNHNY and CDR2 is SVGAGI (reference sequence). The CDR3 spans 16 residues. In DNA form, the CDR3 reads TGTGCCAGCAGTTACCCTCCTTCCCAGCGTTCTGGGACCCAGTACTTC. Its translation: CASSYPPSQRSGTQYF.

Only a few counts were recorded for this clonotype. This may arise from a read error, as a much more abundant clone is one base away. The gene calls are TRBV7-6 and TRBJ2-3, with D maybe TRBD2 (6 bases). The CDR3 length is 14 residues. Germline V gene sequence: CDR1 SGHVS, CDR2 FNYEAQ. The CDR3 DNA is TGTGCCAACAGCTTCTGGGGGGGCACAGATACGCAGTATTTT. It yields the protein CANSFWGGTDTQYF. Together with reference TRBV7-6 and TRBJ2-3, the CDR3 gives the full variable domain: GAGVSQSPRYKVTKRGQDVALRCDPISGHVSLYWYRQALGQGPEFLTYFNYEAQQDKSGLPNDRFSAERPEGSISTLTIQRTEQRDSAMYRCANSFWGGTDTQYFGPGTRLTVL.

The sample holds many counts of this clonotype. The rearrangement uses TRBV6-1 and TRBJ2-2, with 10 bases fitting TRBD1. This CDR3 contains 14 residues. V dropped 8 bases and J dropped 1; count of bases not matched to a gene: 1. CDR1 and CDR2 from the germline V gene are MNHNS and SASEGT. CDR3 sequence reads: CASGQGGNTGELFF. The CDR3 nucleotides are TGTGCCAGCGGACAGGGGGGGAACACCGGGGAGCTGTTTTTT.

This clonotype came up many times. The chain uses TRBV28 and TRBJ1-1; D is uncertain. CDR1 is MDHEN and CDR2 is SYDVKM in the germline V gene. This CDR3 has 13 residues. Trimming shortened V by 6 bases and J by 4 bases, and 12 bases separated the two germline ends. Written as DNA, the CDR3 is TGTGCCAGCAGAAGCGTAGGTAGCACTGAAGCTTTCTTT. This sequence encodes CASRSVGSTEAFF.

This clonotype came up many times. The rearrangement uses TRBV5-1 and TRBJ2-5; D not certain. This CDR3 has 14 amino acids. Germline loops: CDR1 SGHRS, CDR2 YFSETQ. V dropped 6 bases and J dropped 3 bases, with 15 bases sitting between them. CDR3 sequence reads: CASTFSRLEETQYF. The CDR3 DNA sequence: TGCGCCAGCACCTTTTCCCGGCTGGAAGAGACCCAGTACTTC.

In its sample, this clonotype was seen many times. The chain combines TRBV7-8 with TRBJ1-4, with TRBD1 identical over 8 bases. V dropped 0 bases and J dropped 6; count of bases not matched to a gene: 3. The germline V gene encodes CDR1 SGHVS and CDR2 FQNEAQ. The CDR3 runs 15 residues. CDR3 sequence: CASSLAAGGYEKLFF. CDR3 nucleotide sequence: TGTGCCAGCAGCTTAGCGGCAGGGGGCTATGAAAAACTGTTTTTT.

The table lists this clonotype with many counts. The V gene is TRBV6-5, the J gene TRBJ1-5, with D maybe TRBD1 (6 bases). Trimming pared 8 bases from V and 4 bases from J, leaving 27 bases between. Per the germline V gene, CDR1 is MNHEY and CDR2 is SVGAGI. This CDR3 contains 18 residues. CDR3 protein: CASPYRADAGNRNQPQHF. The CDR3 DNA reads TGTGCCAGCCCCTACAGGGCGGACGCTGGAAATCGTAATCAGCCCCAGCATTTT.

This clonotype has ten or more counts. The rearrangement links TRBV18 to TRBJ2-3; D call uncertain. Trimming removed 3 bases at V and 1 base at J, with 8 bases between. Germline V gene sequence: CDR1 KGHSH, CDR2 LQKENI. This CDR3 comprises 14 residues. The CDR3 reads CASSPPTRTDTQYF. CDR3 nucleotides: TGTGCCAGCTCACCCCCGACTCGCACAGATACGCAGTATTTT. The full variable domain, with the rest looked up from reference TRBV18 and TRBJ2-3, is NAGVMQNPRHLVRRRGQEARLRCSPMKGHSHVYWYRQLPEEGLKFMVYLQKENIIDESGMPKERFSAEFPKEGPSILRIQQVVRGDSAAYFCASSPPTRTDTQYFGPGTRLTVL.

The chain employs TRBV29-1 and TRBJ2-5, with unresolved D. The V end lost 3 bases, the J end lost 4 bases, and 3 bases lay between the germline ends. The CDR3 is 10 residues long. Per germline, CDR1 SQVTM and CDR2 ANQGSEA. In DNA form, the CDR3 reads TGCAGCGTTGATCTAGAGACCCAGTACTTC. This codes for CSVDLETQYF. The full variable domain, completed using reference TRBV29-1 and TRBJ2-5, is SAVISQKPSRDICQRGTSLTIQCQVDSQVTMMFWYRQQPGQSLTLIATANQGSEATYESGFVIDKFPISRPNLTFSTLTVSNMSPEDSSIYLCSVDLETQYFGPGTRLLVL.

This clonotype was detected ten times or more. The chain has TRBV5-1 and TRBJ1-4; possibly TRBD1 for D (5 bases). The CDR3 has 14 amino acids. V dropped 0 bases and J dropped 5 bases, with 8 bases sitting between them. Germline V gene lookup returns CDR1 SGHRS and CDR2 YFSETQ. The DNA of the CDR3 is TGCGCCAGCAGCTTGGAGGGGTACAATGAAAAACTGTTTTTT. Residues: CASSLEGYNEKLFF.

The chain has TRBV5-1 and TRBJ2-3; 11 nucleotides agree with TRBD1. V was clipped by 6 bases and J by 6 bases; unmatched bases: 9. CDR3 size: 15 residues. Germline V gene lookup returns CDR1 SGHRS and CDR2 YFSETQ. The CDR3 loop is CASIGQGAVEDTQYF. Here the CDR3 DNA reads TGCGCCAGCATTGGACAGGGGGCGGTAGAGGATACGCAGTATTTT.

This clonotype was counted ten times or more. The rearrangement uses TRBV28 and TRBJ2-7; 7 nucleotides agree with TRBD1. Trimming took 4 bases from V and 2 from J; bases not matched to a gene: 8. The CDR3 consists of 15 residues. Per germline, CDR1 MDHEN and CDR2 SYDVKM. The CDR3 nucleotides read TGTGCCAGCAGTTCGACCGGACAGGCAACCTACGAGCAGTACTTC. Translation: CASSSTGQATYEQYF.

This clonotype came up many times. V usage is TRBV2 and J usage is TRBJ2-1, with D unresolved. CDR3 length: 11 amino acids. V lost 7 bases, J lost 7 bases, and 8 bases lay in between. The germline V gene has CDR1 SNHLY and CDR2 FYNNEI. This CDR3 is CASTLWNEQFF. The CDR3 DNA follows: TGTGCCAGCACCCTGTGGAATGAGCAGTTCTTC.

This clonotype was seen a single time. The CDR3 nucleotides are TGTGCCTGGAAGGGTTCCCCCCAGCGCGGCTACACCTTC. Protein: CAWKGSPQRGYTF. V gene TRBV30 combines with J gene TRBJ1-2, with unresolved D. CDR1 and CDR2 from the germline V gene are GTSNPN and SVGIG (reference sequence). The CDR3 is 13 amino acids. Deletions cut 4 bases from V and 8 bases from J, with 17 bases between.

This clonotype appeared many times. J is TRBJ2-7 and V is TRBV6-5, with 8 bases identical to TRBD1. The V and J ends lost 8 bases and 3 bases, in that order; junction bases with no gene match: 3. This CDR3 contains 12 residues. From germline, CDR1 is MNHEY and CDR2 SVGAGI. The CDR3 coding sequence is TGTGCCAGCGGGACAGGAAACTACGAGCAGTACTTC. It codes for CASGTGNYEQYF.

This clonotype was observed many times. The genes are TRBV5-1 and TRBJ2-7; TRBD1 aligns across 10 bases. CDR3 length: 14 residues. Looked up from germline, CDR1 is SGHRS and CDR2 is YFSETQ. The trim removed 3 bases at V and 5 bases at J, leaving 5 bases unmatched. The CDR3 DNA sequence: TGCGCCAGCAGCTCCCGGGACAGGGGCGACGAGCAGTACTTC. Translating gives CASSSRDRGDEQYF.

This clonotype was found many times. J is TRBJ1-2 and V is TRBV5-1; no firm D call. The germline V gene has CDR1 SGHRS and CDR2 YFSETQ. The length of the CDR3 is 13 residues. Trimming took off 0 bases at V and 3 bases at J, with 6 bases between the two ends. The CDR3 DNA reads as TGCGCCAGCAGCTTGGAGTCTCACTATGGCTACACCTTC. Its translation is CASSLESHYGYTF. Drawing the rest from reference TRBV5-1 and TRBJ1-2, the complete variable domain is KAGVTQTPRYLIKTRGQQVTLSCSPISGHRSVSWYQQTPGQGLQFLFEYFSETQRNKGNFPGRFSGRQFSNSRSEMNVSTLELGDSALYLCASSLESHYGYTFGSGTRLTVV.

This clonotype was seen ten or more times. This chain connects TRBV20-1 to TRBJ1-2; no definite D call. Per germline, CDR1 DFQATT and CDR2 SNEGSKA (reference sequence). The CDR3 is 14 residues long. V was clipped by 3 bases and J by 7 bases, with 18 bases between them. Here the CDR3 reads CSASSEGRPGGYTF. CDR3 nucleotide sequence: TGCAGTGCTAGTTCCGAAGGACGCCCTGGTGGCTACACCTTC.

In this sample, this clonotype turned up many times. The chain couples TRBV20-1 to TRBJ2-7; the D gene is possibly TRBD1 (5 bases). The germline gives CDR1 DFQATT, CDR2 SNEGSKA (reference sequence). This CDR3 has 13 residues. V was shortened by 3 bases and J by 5 bases, with 14 bases between the two germline ends. Here the CDR3 DNA reads TGCAGTGCTAGGAAGACAGAATTTGACGAGCAGTACTTC. Translated, it gives CSARKTEFDEQYF.

This clonotype occurred many times. The chain uses TRBV5-1 and TRBJ2-3; TRBD1 agrees at 10 bases. Germline V lookup: CDR1 SGHRS, CDR2 YFSETQ. This CDR3 contains 14 residues. J gave up 5 bases and V 4 bases, and 4 bases lay outside the gene matches. As DNA, the CDR3 is TGCGCCAGCAGCACGGGACAGGGGATAGATACGCAGTATTTT. Translated, it gives CASSTGQGIDTQYF. The complete variable domain, with remaining parts taken from reference TRBV5-1 and TRBJ2-3, reads KAGVTQTPRYLIKTRGQQVTLSCSPISGHRSVSWYQQTPGQGLQFLFEYFSETQRNKGNFPGRFSGRQFSNSRSEMNVSTLELGDSALYLCASSTGQGIDTQYFGPGTRLTVL.

This clonotype was observed many times. The V call is TRBV12-3 or TRBV12-4, the J call TRBJ1-2, with 10 bases that match TRBD1. Unmatched junction bases numbered 6, after V lost 5 bases and J lost 3 bases. The CDR3 consists of 15 residues. In nucleotides, the CDR3 is TGTGCCAGCAGTACCCCGACAGGGGGCGACTATGGCTACACCTTC. This sequence encodes CASSTPTGGDYGYTF.

This clonotype was detected ten times or more. V and J are TRBV12-3 or TRBV12-4 and TRBJ1-1; D may be TRBD1 (5 bases). V lost 4 bases and J lost 4, with 7 bases in between. This CDR3 contains 12 residues. CDR3 in amino acids: CASSWRGTEAFF. CDR3 coding DNA: TGTGCCAGCAGTTGGAGGGGCACTGAAGCTTTCTTT.

This clonotype has ten or more counts. This sequence joins TRBV20-1 and TRBJ1-1, with D possibly being TRBD1 (6 bases). V was clipped by 6 bases and J by 2 bases, with 19 bases between them. CDR3 length equals 15 residues. Germline CDR1 and CDR2: DFQATT and SNEGSKA (reference sequence). Here the CDR3 DNA reads TGCAGTGCCAGGGGAGGCGGGGGGGTTAACACTGAAGCTTTCTTT. It encodes CSARGGGGVNTEAFF.

This clonotype ranks as medium-sized. The V gene is TRBV10-3, the J gene TRBJ1-2; D call uncertain. Germline V gene sequence: CDR1 ENHRY, CDR2 SYGVKD. CDR3 length equals 14 residues. Deletions cut 3 bases from V and 2 bases from J, with 10 bases between. The CDR3 loop reads CAISERTSNYGYTF. The CDR3 nucleotides are TGTGCCATCAGTGAAAGGACGAGCAACTATGGCTACACCTTC.

This rearrangement joins TRBV19 to TRBJ1-5; 8 positions agree with TRBD1. From germline, CDR1 is LNHDA and CDR2 SQIVND (reference sequence). V lost 2 bases, J lost 4 bases, and 4 bases stayed unmatched. The CDR3 sequence is 15 residues long. The CDR3 here is CASSISGQVNQPQHF. The CDR3 DNA reads as TGTGCCAGTAGTATATCGGGACAGGTTAATCAGCCCCAGCATTTT.

This clonotype has a count of ten or more. The chain has TRBV24-1 and TRBJ2-2, with D tentatively TRBD2 (6 bases). This CDR3 has 14 residues. CDR1 and CDR2 (germline): KGHDR, SFDVKD. V was clipped by 4 bases and J by 6 bases, with 11 bases between them. The DNA of the CDR3 is TGTGCCACCAGTGAGTTGCGGGATGCCGGGGAGCTGTTTTTT. Residues: CATSELRDAGELFF.

In its sample, this clonotype was seen many times. The chain links TRBV5-6 to TRBJ1-2; D may be TRBD1 (6 bases). The germline gives CDR1 SGHDT, CDR2 YYEEEE. V was pared by 4 bases and J by 3 bases, with 25 bases between. There are 18 residues in the CDR3. The CDR3 coding sequence is TGTGCCAGCAGCCAACCCGGGGGCAGGCCCAACCGCCACTATGGCTACACCTTC. This encodes CASSQPGGRPNRHYGYTF. Complete variable domain (other parts from reference TRBV5-6 and TRBJ1-2): DAGVTQSPTHLIKTRGQQVTLRCSPKSGHDTVSWYQQALGQGPQFIFQYYEEEERQRGNFPDRFSGHQFPNYSSELNVNALLLGDSALYLCASSQPGGRPNRHYGYTFGSGTRLTVV.

This clonotype was found many times. The chain employs TRBV7-2 and TRBJ1-4; D may be TRBD1 (5 bases). The CDR3 consists of 12 residues. Deletions cut 3 bases from V and 9 bases from J, with 8 bases between. Germline lookup yields CDR1 SGHTA and CDR2 FQGNSA. Here the CDR3 DNA reads TGTGCCAGCAGCTTGGGGACCCAAAAACTGTTTTTT. Translating it yields CASSLGTQKLFF.